The source of this T cell receptor beta chain is a study of T cell responses to AZD1222 COVID-19 vaccine. V was cut by 8 bases and J by 4 bases, with 12 bases left in between. This CDR3 spans 13 amino acids. Measured with immunoSEQ multiplex PCR; TCRdb has only the in-frame clones, and not every one. The table shows 95,000 to 150,000 clones, with roughly 84% occurring only once. This specimen was peripheral blood, taken on day 0 of AZD1222 vaccination. This chain connects TRBV12-3 or TRBV12-4 to TRBJ1-3, with a possible D match to TRBD1 (6 bases). The sequence came from an adult in good health. The CDR3 region has the DNA TGTGCCAGCCTACAGGGATCCGGAAACACCATATATTTT. Translated: CASLQGSGNTIYF.